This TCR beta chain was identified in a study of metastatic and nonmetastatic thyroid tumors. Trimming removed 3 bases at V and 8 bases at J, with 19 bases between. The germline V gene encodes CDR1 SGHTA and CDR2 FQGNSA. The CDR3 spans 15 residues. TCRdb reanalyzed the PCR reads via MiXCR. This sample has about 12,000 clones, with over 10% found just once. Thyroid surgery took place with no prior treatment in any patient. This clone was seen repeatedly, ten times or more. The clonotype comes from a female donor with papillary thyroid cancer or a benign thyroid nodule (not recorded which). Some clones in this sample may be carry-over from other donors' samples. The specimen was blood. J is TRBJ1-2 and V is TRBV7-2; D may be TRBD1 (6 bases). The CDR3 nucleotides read TGTGCCAGCAGCTTCAAGGTGGGGGGCGCGGAGGGCTACACCTTC. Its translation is CASSFKVGGAEGYTF. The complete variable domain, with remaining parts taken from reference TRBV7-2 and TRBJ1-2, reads GAGVSQSPSNKVTEKGKDVELRCDPISGHTALYWYRQSLGQGLEFLIYFQGNSAPDKSGLPSDRFSAERTGGSVSTLTIQRTQQEDSAVYLCASSFKVGGAEGYTFGSGTRLTVV.